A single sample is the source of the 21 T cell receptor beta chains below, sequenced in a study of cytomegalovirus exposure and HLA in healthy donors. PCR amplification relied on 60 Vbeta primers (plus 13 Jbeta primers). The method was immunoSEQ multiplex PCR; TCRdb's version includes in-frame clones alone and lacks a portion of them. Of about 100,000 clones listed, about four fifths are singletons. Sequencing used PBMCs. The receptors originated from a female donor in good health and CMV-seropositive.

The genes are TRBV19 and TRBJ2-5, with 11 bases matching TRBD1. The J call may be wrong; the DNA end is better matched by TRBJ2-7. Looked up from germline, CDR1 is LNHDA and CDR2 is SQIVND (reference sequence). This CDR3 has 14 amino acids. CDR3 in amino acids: CASSIGTGGYEQYF. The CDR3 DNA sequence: TGTGCCAGTAGTATCGGGACAGGGGGCTACGAGCAGTACTTC.

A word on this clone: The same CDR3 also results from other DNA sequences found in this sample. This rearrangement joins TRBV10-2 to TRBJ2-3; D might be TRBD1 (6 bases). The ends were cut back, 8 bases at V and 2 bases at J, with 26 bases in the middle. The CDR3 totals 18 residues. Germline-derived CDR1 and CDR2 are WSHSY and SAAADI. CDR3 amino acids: CASGRTRDTLKHTDTQYF. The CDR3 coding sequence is TGCGCCAGCGGAAGGACCCGGGACACCCTAAAACACACAGATACGCAGTATTTT.

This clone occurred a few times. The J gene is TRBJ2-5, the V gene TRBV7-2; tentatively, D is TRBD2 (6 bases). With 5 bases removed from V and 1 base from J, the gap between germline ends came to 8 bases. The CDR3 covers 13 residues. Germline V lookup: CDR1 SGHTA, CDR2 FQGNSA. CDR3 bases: TGTGCCAGCAGCGCGGGAATCCAAGAGACCCAGTACTTC. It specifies CASSAGIQETQYF.

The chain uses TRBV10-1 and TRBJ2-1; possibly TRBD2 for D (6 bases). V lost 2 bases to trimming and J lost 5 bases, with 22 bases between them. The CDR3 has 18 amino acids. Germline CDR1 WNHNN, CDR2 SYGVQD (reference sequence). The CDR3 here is CASSETVVSGAGHNEQFF. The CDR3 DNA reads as TGCGCCAGCAGTGAGACAGTCGTTAGCGGAGCAGGTCACAATGAGCAGTTCTTC.

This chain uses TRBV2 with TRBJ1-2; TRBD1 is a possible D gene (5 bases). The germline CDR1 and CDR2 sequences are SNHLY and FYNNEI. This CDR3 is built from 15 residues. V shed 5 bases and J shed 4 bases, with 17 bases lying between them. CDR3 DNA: TGTGCCAGCAGTCCCCGGACAACATCTAGCTATGGCTACACCTTC. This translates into CASSPRTTSSYGYTF.

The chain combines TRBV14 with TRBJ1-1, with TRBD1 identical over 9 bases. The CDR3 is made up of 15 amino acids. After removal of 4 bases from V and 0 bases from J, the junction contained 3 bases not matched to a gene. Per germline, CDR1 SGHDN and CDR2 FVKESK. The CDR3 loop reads CASSLTGGMNTEAFF. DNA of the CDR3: TGTGCCAGCAGCCTTACAGGGGGCATGAACACTGAAGCTTTCTTT.

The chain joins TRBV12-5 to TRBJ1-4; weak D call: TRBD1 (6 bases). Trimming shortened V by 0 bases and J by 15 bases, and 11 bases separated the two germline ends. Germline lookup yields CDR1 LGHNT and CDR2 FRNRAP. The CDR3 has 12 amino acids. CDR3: CASGLVGRGLFF. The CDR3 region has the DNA TGTGCTAGTGGTTTGGTCGGCAGGGGATTGTTTTTT.

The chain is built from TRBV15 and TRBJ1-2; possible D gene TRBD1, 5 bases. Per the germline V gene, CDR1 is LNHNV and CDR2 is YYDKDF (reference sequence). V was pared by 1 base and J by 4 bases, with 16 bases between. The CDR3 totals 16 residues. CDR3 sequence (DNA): TGTGCCACCAGCAGAGGTATTTTGACAGATTTCTATGGCTACACCTTC. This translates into CATSRGILTDFYGYTF.

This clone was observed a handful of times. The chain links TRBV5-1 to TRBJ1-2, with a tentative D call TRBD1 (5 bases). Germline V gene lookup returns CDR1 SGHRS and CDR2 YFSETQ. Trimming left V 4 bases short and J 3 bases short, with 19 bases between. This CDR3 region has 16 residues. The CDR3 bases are TGCGCCAGCAGCATGGGGGGTTTAGGCGGGGACTATGGCTACACCTTC. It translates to CASSMGGLGGDYGYTF.

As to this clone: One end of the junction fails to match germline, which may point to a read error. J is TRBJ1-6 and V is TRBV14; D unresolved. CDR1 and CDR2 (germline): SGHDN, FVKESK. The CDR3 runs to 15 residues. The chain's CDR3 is CASSHKTSSNSPLHF. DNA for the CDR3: TGTGCCAGCAGCCATAAGACATCCTCTAATTCACCCCTCCACTTT.

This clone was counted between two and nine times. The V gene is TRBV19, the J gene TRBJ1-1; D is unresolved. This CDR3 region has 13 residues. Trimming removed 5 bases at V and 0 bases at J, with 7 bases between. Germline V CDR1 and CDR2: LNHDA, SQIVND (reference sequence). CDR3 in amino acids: CASSPTVNTEAFF. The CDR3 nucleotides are TGTGCCAGTAGTCCCACAGTGAACACTGAAGCTTTCTTT. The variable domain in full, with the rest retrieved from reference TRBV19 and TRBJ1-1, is DGGITQSPKYLFRKEGQNVTLSCEQNLNHDAMYWYRQDPGQGLRLIYYSQIVNDFQKGDIAEGYSVSREKKESFPLTVTSAQKNPTAFYLCASSPTVNTEAFFGQGTRLTVV.

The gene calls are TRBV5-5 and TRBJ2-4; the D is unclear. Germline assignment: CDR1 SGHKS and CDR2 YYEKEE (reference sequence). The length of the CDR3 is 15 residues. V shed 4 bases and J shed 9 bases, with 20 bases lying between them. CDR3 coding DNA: TGTGCCAGCAGCCCCCGAGAGCCTATCTCATCCATTCAGTACTTC. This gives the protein CASSPREPISSIQYF.

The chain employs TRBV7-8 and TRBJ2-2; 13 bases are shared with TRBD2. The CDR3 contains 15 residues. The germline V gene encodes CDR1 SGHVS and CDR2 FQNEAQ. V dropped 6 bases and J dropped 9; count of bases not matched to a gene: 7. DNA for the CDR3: TGTGCCAGCAGAAGTACTAGCGGGGGGGCCTGGGAGCTGTTTTTT. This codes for CASRSTSGGAWELFF.

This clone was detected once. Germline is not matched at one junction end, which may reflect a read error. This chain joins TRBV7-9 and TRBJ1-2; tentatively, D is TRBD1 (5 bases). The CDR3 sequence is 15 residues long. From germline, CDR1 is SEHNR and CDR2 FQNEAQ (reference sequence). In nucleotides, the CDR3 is TGTTCCAGCAGCTGGTCAGGGTTAGCTAACTATGGCTACACCTTC. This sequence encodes CSSSWSGLANYGYTF.

CDR3 loop: CASSLRGSSSYNEQFF. Here the CDR3 DNA reads TGCGCCAGCAGCTTAAGGGGGTCAAGCTCCTACAATGAGCAGTTCTTC. The gene calls are TRBV5-1 and TRBJ2-1, with D tentatively TRBD1 (6 bases). Trimming took off 2 bases at V and 0 bases at J, with 12 bases between the two ends. The CDR3 runs 16 residues. The germline CDR1 and CDR2 sequences are SGHRS and YFSETQ.

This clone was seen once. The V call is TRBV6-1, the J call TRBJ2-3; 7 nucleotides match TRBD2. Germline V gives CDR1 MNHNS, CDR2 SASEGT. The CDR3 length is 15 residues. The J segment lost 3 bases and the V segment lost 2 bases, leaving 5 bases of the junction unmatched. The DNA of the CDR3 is TGTGCCAGCAGTGAATTCGGGAGGAGGACAGATACGCAGTATTTT. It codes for CASSEFGRRTDTQYF.

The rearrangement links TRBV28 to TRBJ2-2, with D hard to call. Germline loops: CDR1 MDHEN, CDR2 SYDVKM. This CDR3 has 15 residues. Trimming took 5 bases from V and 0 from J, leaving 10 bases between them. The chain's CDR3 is CASSPPGSNTGELFF. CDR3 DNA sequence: TGTGCCAGCAGTCCCCCGGGTTCGAACACCGGGGAGCTGTTTTTT.

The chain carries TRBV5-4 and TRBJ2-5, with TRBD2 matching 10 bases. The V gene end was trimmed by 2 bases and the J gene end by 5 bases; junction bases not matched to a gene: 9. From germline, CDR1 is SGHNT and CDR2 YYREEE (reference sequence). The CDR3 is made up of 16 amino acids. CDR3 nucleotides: TGTGCCAGCAGCTTTTCCCCAGCGGGGGGGCTGGAGACCCAGTACTTC. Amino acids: CASSFSPAGGLETQYF.

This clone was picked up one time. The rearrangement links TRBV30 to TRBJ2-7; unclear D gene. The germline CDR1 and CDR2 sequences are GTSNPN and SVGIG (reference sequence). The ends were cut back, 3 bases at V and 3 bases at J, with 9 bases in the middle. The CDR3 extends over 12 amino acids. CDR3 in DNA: TGTGCCTGGAGATACCCGGGCTACGAGCAGTACTTC. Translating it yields CAWRYPGYEQYF.

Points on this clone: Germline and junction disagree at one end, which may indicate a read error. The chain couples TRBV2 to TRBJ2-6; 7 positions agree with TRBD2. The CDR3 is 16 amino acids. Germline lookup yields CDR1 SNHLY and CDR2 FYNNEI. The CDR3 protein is CASRGGVSAGANGLTF. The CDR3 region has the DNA TGTGCCAGCAGGGGGGGGGTTTCCGCTGGGGCCAACGGCCTGACTTTC. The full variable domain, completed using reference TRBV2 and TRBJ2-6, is EPEVTQTPSHQVTQMGQEVILRCVPISNHLYFYWYRQILGQKVEFLVSFYNNEISEKSEIFDDQFSVERPDGSNFTLKIRSTKLEDSAMYFCASRGGVSAGANGLTFGAGSRLTVL.

The CDR3 bases are TGTGCCAGCAGTATCGCGGGGGGACCAAACTATGGCTACACCTTC. This encodes CASSIAGGPNYGYTF. The chain has TRBV6-5 and TRBJ1-2; D possibly corresponds to TRBD1 (5 bases). The CDR3 is made up of 15 amino acids. CDR1 MNHEY and CDR2 SVGAGI come from the germline V gene. The V end lost 5 bases, the J end lost 2 bases, and 15 bases lay between the germline ends.